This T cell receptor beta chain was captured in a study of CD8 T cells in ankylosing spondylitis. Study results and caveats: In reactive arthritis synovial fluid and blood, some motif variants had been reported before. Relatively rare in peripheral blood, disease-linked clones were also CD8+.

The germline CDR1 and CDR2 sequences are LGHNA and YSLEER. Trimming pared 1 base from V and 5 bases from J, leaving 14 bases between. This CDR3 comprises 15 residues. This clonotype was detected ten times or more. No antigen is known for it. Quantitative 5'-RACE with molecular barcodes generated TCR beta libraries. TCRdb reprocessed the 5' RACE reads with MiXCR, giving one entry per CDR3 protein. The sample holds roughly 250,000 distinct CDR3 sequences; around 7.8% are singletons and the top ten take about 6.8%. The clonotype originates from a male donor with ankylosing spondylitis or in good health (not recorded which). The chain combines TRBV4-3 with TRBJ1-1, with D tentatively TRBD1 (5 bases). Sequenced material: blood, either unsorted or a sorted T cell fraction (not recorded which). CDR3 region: CASSQGTWGRTEAFF. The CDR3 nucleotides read TGCGCCAGCAGCCAAGGGACGTGGGGCAGGACTGAAGCTTTCTTT.